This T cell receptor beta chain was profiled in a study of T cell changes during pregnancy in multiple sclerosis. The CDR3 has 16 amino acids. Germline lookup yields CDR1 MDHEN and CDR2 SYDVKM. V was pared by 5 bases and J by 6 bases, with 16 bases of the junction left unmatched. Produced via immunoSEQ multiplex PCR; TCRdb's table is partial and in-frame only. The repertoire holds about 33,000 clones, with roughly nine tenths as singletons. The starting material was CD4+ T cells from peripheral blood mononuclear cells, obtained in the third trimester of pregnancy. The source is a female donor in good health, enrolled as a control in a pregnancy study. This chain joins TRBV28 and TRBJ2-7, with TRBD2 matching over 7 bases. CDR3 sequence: CASSPSAGWEGIEQYF. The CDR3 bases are TGTGCCAGCAGTCCATCCGCGGGATGGGAGGGGATCGAGCAGTACTTC.